Following are 17 T cell receptor beta chains from one sample sequenced in a study of blood T cells in healthy people across ages. A second about 7 to 11 cycle PCR used barcoded and J-beta primers. MiXCR was run by TCRdb on the 5' RACE reads, yielding one entry per CDR3 protein. The sample has about 1.5 million distinct CDR3 sequences, 35% to 45% seen once; the top ten hold about 4%. Sample: blood. These TCRs come from a woman between 18 and 30 years old in good health.

The V and J genes are TRBV29-1 and TRBJ2-7, with D unclear. Germline V CDR1 and CDR2: SQVTM, ANQGSEA. The CDR3 totals 12 residues. Between the trimmed V and J ends, which lost 0 bases and 1 base, there was a span of 4 bases. CDR3 bases: TGCAGCGTTGAAGATCTATCCTACGAGCAGTACTTC. It is translated as CSVEDLSYEQYF.

This clonotype was seen at least ten times. The J gene is TRBJ2-3, the V gene TRBV25-1; unclear D gene. V was clipped by 4 bases and J by 2 bases, with 13 bases between them. Per germline, CDR1 MGHDK and CDR2 SYGVNS. This CDR3 is 15 amino acids long. The CDR3 protein is CASSGRGVFTDTQYF. CDR3 coding DNA: TGTGCCAGCAGTGGCCGAGGAGTTTTCACAGATACGCAGTATTTT.

This clonotype has more than one count but fewer than ten. The chain joins TRBV27 to TRBJ1-2; D not resolved. This CDR3 has 13 residues. The V gene's germline CDR1 is MNHEY and CDR2 SMNVEV (reference sequence). Trimming cost V 3 bases and J 6 bases, with 11 bases left between them. The CDR3 coding sequence is TGTGCCAGCAGTTTGCACGGCGGGGATGGCTACACCTTC. Translation: CASSLHGGDGYTF.

This clonotype is a singleton in its sample. The chain has TRBV4-1 and TRBJ2-1; 9 positions agree with TRBD2. The germline V gene encodes CDR1 MGHRA and CDR2 YSYEKL. CDR3 length: 17 residues. The J segment lost 4 bases and the V segment lost 3 bases, leaving 10 bases of the junction unmatched. CDR3 coding DNA: TGCGCCAGCAGCCAGACCGCTAGCGGGGCCCCTTACAATGAGCAGTTCTTC. This translates into CASSQTASGAPYNEQFF.

This clonotype was picked up a small number of times. The J gene is TRBJ1-5, the V gene TRBV5-5, with D possibly TRBD1 on 6 matching bases. CDR1 is SGHKS, CDR2 YYEKEE, per germline (reference sequence). The CDR3 extends over 15 amino acids. Trimming cost V 1 base and J 6 bases, with 14 bases left between them. The CDR3: CASSLTGYSLQPQHF. In DNA form, the CDR3 reads TGTGCCAGCAGCTTGACAGGGTACTCTCTTCAGCCCCAGCATTTT.

The gene calls are TRBV7-9 and TRBJ1-1, with 7 bases lining up with TRBD1. J was trimmed by 4 bases and V by 4 bases; bases with no gene match: 9. The CDR3 length is 15 residues. CDR1 SEHNR and CDR2 FQNEAQ come from the germline V gene (reference sequence). CDR3 region: CASSSTRQGITEAFF. The CDR3 nucleotides are TGTGCCAGCAGCTCCACCCGACAGGGCATCACTGAAGCTTTCTTT.

The chain couples TRBV27 to TRBJ2-2, with 9 bases aligning to TRBD2. The CDR3 consists of 16 residues. Germline V gives CDR1 MNHEY, CDR2 SMNVEV (reference sequence). The V segment lost 5 bases and the J segment 0 bases; nucleotides outside the gene matches: 4. CDR3 sequence: CASSRLAGANTGELFF. In DNA, the CDR3 is TGTGCCAGCAGTCGTTTAGCGGGAGCGAACACCGGGGAGCTGTTTTTT.

The genes are TRBV20-1 and TRBJ1-2; tentatively, D is TRBD1 (6 bases). The CDR3 length is 13 residues. V lost 3 bases and J lost 4, with 12 bases in between. Germline V gene sequence: CDR1 DFQATT, CDR2 SNEGSKA (reference sequence). The CDR3 protein is CSASNRDTYGYTF. The CDR3 bases are TGCAGTGCTAGTAACCGGGACACCTATGGCTACACCTTC.

This rearrangement joins TRBV7-6 to TRBJ2-5; 8 positions agree with TRBD1. V shed 7 bases and J 2 bases; nucleotides not matched to a gene: 9. The germline gives CDR1 SGHVS, CDR2 FNYEAQ. The CDR3 spans 15 residues. CDR3 loop: CASTIGQGTQETQYF. The CDR3 DNA sequence: TGTGCCAGCACCATAGGACAGGGTACACAAGAGACCCAGTACTTC. Full variable domain (missing parts from reference TRBV7-6 and TRBJ2-5): GAGVSQSPRYKVTKRGQDVALRCDPISGHVSLYWYRQALGQGPEFLTYFNYEAQQDKSGLPNDRFSAERPEGSISTLTIQRTEQRDSAMYRCASTIGQGTQETQYFGPGTRLLVL.

This clonotype occurred a few times. CDR3: CSASTGDDEKLFF. The CDR3 bases are TGCAGCGCCTCGACAGGGGATGATGAAAAACTGTTTTTT. The rearrangement joins TRBV29-1 to TRBJ1-4, with TRBD1 identical over 8 bases. J lost 6 bases, V lost 7 bases, and 7 bases had no gene match. This CDR3 region has 13 residues. Germline lookup yields CDR1 SQVTM and CDR2 ANQGSEA.

The chain has TRBV6-5 and TRBJ2-1; TRBD2 is a possible D gene (5 bases). V lost 2 bases, J lost 8 bases, and 10 bases lay in between. This CDR3 is 13 amino acids long. Germline CDR1 and CDR2: MNHEY and SVGAGI. The CDR3 loop reads CASSYSGLDEQFF. In DNA, the CDR3 is TGTGCCAGCAGTTACAGCGGACTGGATGAGCAGTTCTTC.

This clonotype was seen more than once but under ten times. This chain joins TRBV24-1 and TRBJ2-5, with 8 bases aligning to TRBD2. The trim removed 3 bases at V and 2 bases at J, leaving 7 bases unmatched. The CDR3 extends over 16 amino acids. CDR1 KGHDR and CDR2 SFDVKD come from the germline V gene. CDR3 bases: TGTGCCACCAGTGATCCCACTAGCGGCCTTCAAGAGACCCAGTACTTC. This codes for CATSDPTSGLQETQYF.

The chain uses TRBV12-3 or TRBV12-4 and TRBJ1-1; D ambiguous. Deletions cut 8 bases from V and 3 bases from J, with 4 bases between. This CDR3 has 10 amino acids. CDR3 in amino acids: CASSDTEAFF. CDR3 sequence (DNA): TGTGCCAGCTCCGACACTGAAGCTTTCTTT.

CDR3 in amino acids: CSAVLTGSYGYTF. DNA for the CDR3: TGCAGTGCAGTTCTTACAGGATCCTATGGCTACACCTTC. The rearrangement joins TRBV20-1 to TRBJ1-2; D possibly corresponds to TRBD1 (5 bases). The length of the CDR3 is 13 residues. The V end lost 6 bases, the J end lost 4 bases, and 15 bases lay between the germline ends. Germline V gives CDR1 DFQATT, CDR2 SNEGSKA (reference sequence).

The chain is built from TRBV2 and TRBJ2-1; 9 nucleotides line up with TRBD2. The junction had 2 bases not matched to a gene; V was cut back by 6 bases and J by 5 bases. This CDR3 is 13 amino acids long. Germline V lookup: CDR1 SNHLY, CDR2 FYNNEI. This CDR3 is CASRGLAHNEQFF. The CDR3 DNA sequence: TGTGCCAGCAGGGGACTAGCCCACAATGAGCAGTTCTTC.

This clonotype was seen at least ten times. The CDR3 sequence: CSAPSRETQYF. The CDR3 region has the DNA TGCAGTGCTCCCTCGAGGGAGACCCAGTACTTC. The V and J genes are TRBV20-1 and TRBJ2-7, with D unresolved. Judging by the DNA end, TRBJ2-5 fits better; the J call may be wrong. Germline values: CDR1 DFQATT, CDR2 SNEGSKA (reference sequence). The CDR3 has 11 residues.

This clonotype was detected only a few times. The chain combines TRBV7-2 with TRBJ1-2; maybe TRBD1 (5 bases). V was cut by 0 bases and J by 4 bases, with 18 bases left in between. The CDR3 has 17 residues. From germline, CDR1 is SGHTA and CDR2 FQGNSA. CDR3 DNA sequence: TGTGCCAGCAGCTTAGCCCCTCAGGGACCCTACTCCTATGGCTACACCTTC. Amino acid sequence: CASSLAPQGPYSYGYTF.